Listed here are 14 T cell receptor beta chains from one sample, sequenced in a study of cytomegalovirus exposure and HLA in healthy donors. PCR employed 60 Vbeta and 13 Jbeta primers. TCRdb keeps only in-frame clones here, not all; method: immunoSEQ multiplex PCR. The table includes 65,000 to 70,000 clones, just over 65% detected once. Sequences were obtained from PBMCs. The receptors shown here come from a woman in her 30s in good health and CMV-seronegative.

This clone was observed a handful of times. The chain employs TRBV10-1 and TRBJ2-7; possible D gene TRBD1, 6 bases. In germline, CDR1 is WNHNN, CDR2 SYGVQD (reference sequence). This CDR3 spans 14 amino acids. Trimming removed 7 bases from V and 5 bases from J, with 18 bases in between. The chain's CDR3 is CASKGAGESDEQYF. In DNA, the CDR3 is TGCGCCAGCAAGGGTGCAGGGGAGTCGGACGAGCAGTACTTC.

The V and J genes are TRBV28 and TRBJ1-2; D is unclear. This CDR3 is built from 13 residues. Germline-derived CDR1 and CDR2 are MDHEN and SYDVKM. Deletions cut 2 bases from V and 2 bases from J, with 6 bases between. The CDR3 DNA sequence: TGTGCCAGCAGTTTAGTGCAGAACTATGGCTACACCTTC. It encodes CASSLVQNYGYTF.

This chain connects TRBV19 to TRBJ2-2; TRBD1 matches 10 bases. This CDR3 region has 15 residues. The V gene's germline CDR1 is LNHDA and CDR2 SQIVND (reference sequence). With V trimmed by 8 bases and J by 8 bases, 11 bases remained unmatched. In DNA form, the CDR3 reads TGTGCCAGTGGGGGGGGACAGGGGATTTCAGGGGAGCTGTTTTTT. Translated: CASGGGQGISGELFF. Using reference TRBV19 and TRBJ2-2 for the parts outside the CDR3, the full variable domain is DGGITQSPKYLFRKEGQNVTLSCEQNLNHDAMYWYRQDPGQGLRLIYYSQIVNDFQKGDIAEGYSVSREKKESFPLTVTSAQKNPTAFYLCASGGGQGISGELFFGEGSRLTVL.

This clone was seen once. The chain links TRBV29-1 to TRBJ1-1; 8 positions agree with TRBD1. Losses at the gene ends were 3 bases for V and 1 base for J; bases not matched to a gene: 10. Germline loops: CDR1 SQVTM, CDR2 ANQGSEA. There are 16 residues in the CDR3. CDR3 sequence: CSVDSGQGTSNTEAFF. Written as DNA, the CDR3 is TGCAGCGTTGATTCTGGACAGGGAACATCGAACACTGAAGCTTTCTTT.

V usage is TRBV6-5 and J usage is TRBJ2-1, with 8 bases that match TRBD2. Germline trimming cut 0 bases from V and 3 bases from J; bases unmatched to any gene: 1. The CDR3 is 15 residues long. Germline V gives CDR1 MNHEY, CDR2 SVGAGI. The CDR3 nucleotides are TGTGCCAGCAGTTACTCAAGCGGGGGCTACAATGAGCAGTTCTTC. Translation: CASSYSSGGYNEQFF.

The CDR3 coding sequence is TGTGCCAGCTCACCATACGACACAAATTCACCCCTCCACTTT. Protein: CASSPYDTNSPLHF. The chain carries TRBV18 and TRBJ1-6, with D uncertain. Germline V lookup: CDR1 KGHSH, CDR2 LQKENI. The CDR3 consists of 14 residues. The V gene lost 2 bases and the J gene lost 7 bases, with 9 bases spanning the gap.

The DNA of the CDR3 is TGTGCCAGTAGTATCCCGGCAGGGGTGACCACTGAAGCTTTCTTT. Amino acid sequence: CASSIPAGVTTEAFF. This rearrangement joins TRBV19 to TRBJ1-1; the D gene is possibly TRBD1 (6 bases). The V end lost 3 bases, the J end lost 4 bases, and 15 bases lay between the germline ends. Germline assignment: CDR1 LNHDA and CDR2 SQIVND (reference sequence). The CDR3 sequence is 15 residues long. The whole variable domain, filled in from reference TRBV19 and TRBJ1-1, reads DGGITQSPKYLFRKEGQNVTLSCEQNLNHDAMYWYRQDPGQGLRLIYYSQIVNDFQKGDIAEGYSVSREKKESFPLTVTSAQKNPTAFYLCASSIPAGVTTEAFFGQGTRLTVV.

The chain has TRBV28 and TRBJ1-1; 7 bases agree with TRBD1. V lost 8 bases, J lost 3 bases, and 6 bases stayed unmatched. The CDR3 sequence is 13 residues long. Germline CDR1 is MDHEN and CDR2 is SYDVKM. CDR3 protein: CASHTGTDTEAFF. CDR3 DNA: TGTGCCAGCCATACAGGGACAGACACTGAAGCTTTCTTT.

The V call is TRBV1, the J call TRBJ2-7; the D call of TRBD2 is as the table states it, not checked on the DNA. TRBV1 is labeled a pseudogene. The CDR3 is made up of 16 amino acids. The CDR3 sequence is CTSSQDIGRGGYEQYF. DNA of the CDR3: TGCACCAGCAGCCAAGATATTGGGCGGGGGGGCTACGAGCAGTACTTC.

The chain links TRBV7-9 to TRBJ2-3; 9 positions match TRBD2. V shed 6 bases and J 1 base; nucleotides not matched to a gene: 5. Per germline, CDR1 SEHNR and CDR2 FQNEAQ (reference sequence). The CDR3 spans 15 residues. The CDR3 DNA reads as TGTGCCAGCAGACAAGCGGGGGGCCGCACAGATACGCAGTATTTT. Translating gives CASRQAGGRTDTQYF.

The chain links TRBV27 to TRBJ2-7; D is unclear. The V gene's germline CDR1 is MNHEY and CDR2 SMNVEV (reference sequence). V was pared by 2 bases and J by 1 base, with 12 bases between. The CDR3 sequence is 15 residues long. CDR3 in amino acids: CASSLGHALSYEQYF. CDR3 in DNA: TGTGCCAGCAGTTTAGGGCACGCCCTATCCTACGAGCAGTACTTC.

CDR3 nucleotide sequence: TGTGCCAGCAGCGGGACAGGGGGTAACTACGAGCAGTACTTC. Its translation is CASSGTGGNYEQYF. J is TRBJ2-7 and V is TRBV9; 10 bases agree with TRBD1. V lost 3 bases, J lost 3 bases, and 3 bases stayed unmatched. The CDR3 length is 14 residues. The germline gives CDR1 SGDLS, CDR2 YYNGEE.

The CDR3 bases are TGTGCCAGCAGTGGGGACAGGGGGAACACTGAAGCTTTCTTT. Residues: CASSGDRGNTEAFF. The rearrangement joins TRBV2 to TRBJ1-1; 10 bases match TRBD1. Germline V lookup: CDR1 SNHLY, CDR2 FYNNEI. The junction had 0 bases not matched to a gene; V was cut back by 4 bases and J by 1 base. CDR3 length: 14 residues.

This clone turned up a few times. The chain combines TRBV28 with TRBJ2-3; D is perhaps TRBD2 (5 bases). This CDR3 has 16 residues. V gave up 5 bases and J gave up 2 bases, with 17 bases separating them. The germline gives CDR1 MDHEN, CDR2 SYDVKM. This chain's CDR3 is CASSTPTSVDTDTQYF. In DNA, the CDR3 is TGTGCCAGCAGTACCCCCACTAGTGTAGACACAGATACGCAGTATTTT.